This entry is about one TCR beta chain. The antigen is unknown. This entry comes from a study of CD4 T cells in relation to SARS-CoV-2 and coronaviruses. The CDR3 loop spans 13 amino acids. The germline CDR1 and CDR2 sequences are SGHRS and YFSETQ. Between the trimmed V and J ends, which lost 4 bases and 6 bases, there was a span of 11 bases. The unexposed donors gave CD4+ T cells in about 2011-2018, prior to COVID-19. After around nine days of culture, CD4+ T cells were isolated. Testing used SARS-CoV-2 S/N and four cold-coronavirus spikes on unexposed-donor CD4+ T cells, cells permitting. Measured with immunoSEQ multiplex PCR; TCRdb has only the in-frame clones, and not every one. The sample contains approximately 14,000 clones, 78% of which appear only once.

Sequences were obtained from CD4+ T cells from PBMCs, cultured in vitro. This TCR was recovered from a human donor in good health. The J gene is TRBJ2-1, the V gene TRBV5-1; D uncertain. The DNA for the CDR3 is TGCGCCAGCAGCCTCCCGGGCGCCAATGAGCAGTTCTTC. It is translated as CASSLPGANEQFF.